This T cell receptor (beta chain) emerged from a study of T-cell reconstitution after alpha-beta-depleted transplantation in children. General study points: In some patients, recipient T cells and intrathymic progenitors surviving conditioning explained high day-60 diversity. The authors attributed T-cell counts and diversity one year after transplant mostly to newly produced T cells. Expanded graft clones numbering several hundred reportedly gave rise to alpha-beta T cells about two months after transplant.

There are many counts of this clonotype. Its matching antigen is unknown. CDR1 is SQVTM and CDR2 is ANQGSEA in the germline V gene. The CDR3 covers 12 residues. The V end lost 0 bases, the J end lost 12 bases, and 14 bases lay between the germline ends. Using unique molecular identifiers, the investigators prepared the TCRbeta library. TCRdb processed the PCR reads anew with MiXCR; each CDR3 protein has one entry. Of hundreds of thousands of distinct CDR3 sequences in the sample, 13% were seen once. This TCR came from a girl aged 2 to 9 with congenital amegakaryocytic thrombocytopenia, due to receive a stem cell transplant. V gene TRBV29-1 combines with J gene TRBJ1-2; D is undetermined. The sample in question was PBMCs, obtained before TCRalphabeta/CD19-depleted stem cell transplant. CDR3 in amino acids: CSVEDPRAANTF. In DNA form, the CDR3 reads TGCAGCGTTGAAGATCCTCGCGCTGCCAACACCTTC.